This TCR beta chain was obtained from a study of blood T cell repertoires in COVID-19. The CDR3 runs to 13 residues. Germline CDR1 and CDR2: LNHDA and SQIVND (reference sequence). V lost 5 bases to trimming and J lost 6 bases; unmatched junction nucleotides: 4. Method: immunoSEQ multiplex PCR; TCRdb's copy keeps in-frame clones and lacks some. The data hold fewer than 150,000 clones, with 80% to 85% observed a single time. J is TRBJ1-2 and V is TRBV19, with 9 bases lining up with TRBD1. Sequenced material: PBMCs or T cells enriched from blood (not recorded which). The sequence came from a man aged 25 to 40 who had recovered from COVID-19. Here the CDR3 reads CASSSTGGDGYTF. The CDR3 DNA reads as TGTGCCAGTAGTTCTACAGGGGGCGATGGCTACACCTTC.